The 19 T cell receptor beta chains reported below all come from one sample, sequenced in a study of shared clonotypes between healthy human individuals. TCRdb keeps only in-frame clones here, not all; method: immunoSEQ multiplex PCR. The sample contains more than 400,000 clones, 90% to 96% of which appear only once. Sequencing was carried out using naive CD4+ T cells sorted from blood. This sample's subset: CD45RA+ positively selected. All receptors derive from a young woman in good health.

The V call is TRBV28, the J call TRBJ2-7, with 7 bases fitting TRBD1. CDR3 length equals 15 residues. Trimming at V came to 4 bases and at J to 3 bases, leaving 9 bases not matched to a gene. The germline gives CDR1 MDHEN, CDR2 SYDVKM. CDR3 sequence (DNA): TGTGCCAGCAGTTCGGGGACAGCCGCTTACTACGAGCAGTACTTC. Translation gives CASSSGTAAYYEQYF.

The chain links TRBV19 to TRBJ1-6, with D tentatively TRBD1 (6 bases). V was clipped by 3 bases and J by 7 bases, with 13 bases between them. CDR3 length equals 15 residues. Per the germline V gene, CDR1 is LNHDA and CDR2 is SQIVND (reference sequence). The CDR3 sequence is CASSIVGAGNSPLHF. CDR3 nucleotides: TGTGCCAGTAGTATCGTGGGGGCAGGGAATTCACCCCTCCACTTT.

The V and J genes are TRBV6-6 and TRBJ2-7; 9 bases are shared with TRBD2. CDR3 length: 15 amino acids. With 2 bases clipped from V and 1 base from J, the junction kept 3 bases outside the gene matches. CDR1 is MNHNY and CDR2 is SVGAGI in the germline V gene (reference sequence). The CDR3 reads CASSYGSGSSYEQYF. The DNA for the CDR3 is TGTGCCAGCAGTTACGGTAGCGGGAGTTCCTACGAGCAGTACTTC.

Regarding this clone: This same CDR3 is encoded by further DNA sequences in the sample. The genes are TRBV19 and TRBJ2-7; 11 bases fit TRBD1. This CDR3 contains 14 residues. CDR1 LNHDA and CDR2 SQIVND come from the germline V gene (reference sequence). Unmatched junction bases numbered 3, after V lost 5 bases and J lost 3 bases. CDR3 in DNA: TGTGCCAGTAGTGCCGGGACAGGGGGCTACGAGCAGTACTTC. It encodes CASSAGTGGYEQYF. The full variable domain, with the rest looked up from reference TRBV19 and TRBJ2-7, is DGGITQSPKYLFRKEGQNVTLSCEQNLNHDAMYWYRQDPGQGLRLIYYSQIVNDFQKGDIAEGYSVSREKKESFPLTVTSAQKNPTAFYLCASSAGTGGYEQYFGPGTRLTVT.

V usage is TRBV5-4 and J usage is TRBJ2-3; no clear D gene. CDR3 length equals 12 residues. The germline V gene encodes CDR1 SGHNT and CDR2 YYREEE (reference sequence). Trimming took 2 bases from V and 3 from J, leaving 4 bases between them. CDR3 amino acids: CASSLTTDTQYF. The CDR3 coding sequence is TGTGCCAGCAGCTTAACTACAGATACGCAGTATTTT.

The J gene is TRBJ1-1, the V gene TRBV5-4, with no clear D. The CDR3 has 14 residues. Germline V lookup: CDR1 SGHNT, CDR2 YYREEE (reference sequence). Trimming shortened V by 2 bases and J by 1 base, and 9 bases separated the two germline ends. Written as DNA, the CDR3 is TGTGCCAGCAGCTTAAGGGCCCGGAACACTGAAGCTTTCTTT. The encoded protein is CASSLRARNTEAFF. The full variable domain, completed using reference TRBV5-4 and TRBJ1-1, is ETGVTQSPTHLIKTRGQQVTLRCSSQSGHNTVSWYQQALGQGPQFIFQYYREEENGRGNFPPRFSGLQFPNYSSELNVNALELDDSALYLCASSLRARNTEAFFGQGTRLTVV.

J is TRBJ1-1 and V is TRBV21-1; whether TRBD1, the table's D call, matches the DNA was not checked. TRBV21-1 counts as a pseudogene. The CDR3 length is 17 residues. CDR3 in amino acids: CASSRQGGGVGDTEAFF. In DNA form, the CDR3 reads TGTGCCAGCAGCCGACAGGGAGGCGGCGTAGGTGACACTGAAGCTTTCTTT.

This chain joins TRBV14 and TRBJ2-7; 12 bases match TRBD2. There are 19 residues in the CDR3. V shed 0 bases, J shed 4 bases, and the junction held 13 bases outside the gene matches. CDR1 and CDR2 (germline): SGHDN, FVKESK. The CDR3, as DNA: TGTGCCAGCAGCCAAGAATCCGGCCTGACTAGCGGGAGAAAGTACGAGCAGTACTTC. It yields the protein CASSQESGLTSGRKYEQYF. Together with reference TRBV14 and TRBJ2-7, the CDR3 gives the full variable domain: EAGVTQFPSHSVIEKGQTVTLRCDPISGHDNLYWYRRVMGKEIKFLLHFVKESKQDESGMPNNRFLAERTGGTYSTLKVQPAELEDSGVYFCASSQESGLTSGRKYEQYFGPGTRLTVT.

Only one count was recorded for this clone. J is TRBJ1-1 and V is TRBV5-1; D unclear. The germline CDR1 and CDR2 sequences are SGHRS and YFSETQ. V was cut by 2 bases and J by 0 bases, with 8 bases left in between. The CDR3 extends over 14 amino acids. CDR3 sequence reads: CASSFGRMNTEAFF. The CDR3 DNA reads TGCGCCAGCAGCTTCGGCAGAATGAACACTGAAGCTTTCTTT.

The gene calls are TRBV4-1 and TRBJ1-2; 8 nucleotides match TRBD1. Germline CDR1 reads MGHRA; CDR2 reads YSYEKL. Losses at the gene ends were 4 bases for V and 4 bases for J; bases not matched to a gene: 11. The CDR3 runs to 16 residues. CDR3 nucleotide sequence: TGCGCCAGCAGCCCCACAGGGGGTGCCCTTAGCTATGGCTACACCTTC. Its protein product is CASSPTGGALSYGYTF.

V and J are TRBV5-1 and TRBJ2-3, with 8 bases aligning to TRBD2. The CDR3 sequence is 18 residues long. Germline V gene sequence: CDR1 SGHRS, CDR2 YFSETQ. The ends lost 4 bases at V and 1 base at J; junction bases unmatched: 14. CDR3 in amino acids: CASSDVLREGQGTDTQYF. CDR3 sequence (DNA): TGCGCCAGCAGCGACGTATTACGGGAGGGCCAGGGCACAGATACGCAGTATTTT. Together with reference TRBV5-1 and TRBJ2-3, the CDR3 gives the full variable domain: KAGVTQTPRYLIKTRGQQVTLSCSPISGHRSVSWYQQTPGQGLQFLFEYFSETQRNKGNFPGRFSGRQFSNSRSEMNVSTLELGDSALYLCASSDVLREGQGTDTQYFGPGTRLTVL.

The chain carries TRBV19 and TRBJ1-5, with no clear D. This CDR3 contains 14 residues. The germline V gene has CDR1 LNHDA and CDR2 SQIVND (reference sequence). Trimming removed 11 bases from V and 6 bases from J, with 20 bases in between. The CDR3 here is CASLEGSGSQPQHF. The CDR3 coding sequence is TGTGCCTCCCTAGAGGGTAGTGGTAGTCAGCCCCAGCATTTT. Using reference TRBV19 and TRBJ1-5 for the parts outside the CDR3, the full variable domain is DGGITQSPKYLFRKEGQNVTLSCEQNLNHDAMYWYRQDPGQGLRLIYYSQIVNDFQKGDIAEGYSVSREKKESFPLTVTSAQKNPTAFYLCASLEGSGSQPQHFGDGTRLSIL.

The chain couples TRBV2 to TRBJ1-3, with no clear D. The CDR3 contains 14 residues. CDR1 SNHLY and CDR2 FYNNEI come from the germline V gene. V was pared by 2 bases and J by 0 bases, with 5 bases between. Here the CDR3 reads CASSERSSGNTIYF. DNA for the CDR3: TGTGCCAGCAGTGAACGGAGCTCTGGAAACACCATATATTTT.

The rearrangement uses TRBV28 and TRBJ2-1, with D unclear. Trimming shortened V by 3 bases and J by 6 bases, and 9 bases separated the two germline ends. Germline loops: CDR1 MDHEN, CDR2 SYDVKM. CDR3 size: 13 residues. DNA of the CDR3: TGTGCCAGCAGTTTGAGATCGGCCAATGAGCAGTTCTTC. It translates to CASSLRSANEQFF.

The V call is TRBV5-1, the J call TRBJ2-7, with unresolved D. Trimming took off 3 bases at V and 3 bases at J, with 7 bases between the two ends. The CDR3 totals 12 residues. Per the germline V gene, CDR1 is SGHRS and CDR2 is YFSETQ. The CDR3 loop is CASSSDNYEQYF. The CDR3 region has the DNA TGCGCCAGCAGCTCCGACAACTACGAGCAGTACTTC.

CDR3 residues: CASSLSLGLGQGAPGYTF. CDR3 in DNA: TGTGCCAGCAGTTTATCTTTAGGGTTGGGACAGGGGGCGCCTGGCTACACCTTC. This sequence joins TRBV28 and TRBJ1-2, with 12 bases aligning to TRBD1. CDR1 MDHEN and CDR2 SYDVKM come from the germline V gene. The trim removed 1 base at V and 7 bases at J, leaving 13 bases unmatched. The CDR3 totals 18 residues.

The rearrangement uses TRBV5-1 and TRBJ2-3; 13 bases line up with TRBD2. This CDR3 has 15 residues. The germline V gene encodes CDR1 SGHRS and CDR2 YFSETQ. J was trimmed by 4 bases and V by 5 bases; bases with no gene match: 4. The CDR3 here is CASSPGLAGADTQYF. The CDR3 nucleotides are TGCGCCAGCAGTCCCGGACTAGCGGGAGCAGATACGCAGTATTTT.

The J gene is TRBJ2-1, the V gene TRBV5-1, with 8 bases aligning to TRBD2. The CDR3 loop spans 14 amino acids. With V trimmed by 9 bases and J by 6 bases, 11 bases remained unmatched. The germline CDR1 and CDR2 sequences are SGHRS and YFSETQ. CDR3 DNA sequence: TGCGCCACTGGGGGCGGGAGGTCCCGCAATGAGCAGTTCTTC. Its protein is CATGGGRSRNEQFF.

The V gene is TRBV27, the J gene TRBJ2-2; 9 bases align to TRBD2. Looked up from germline, CDR1 is MNHEY and CDR2 is SMNVEV (reference sequence). This CDR3 contains 19 residues. The V segment lost 6 bases and the J segment 3 bases; nucleotides outside the gene matches: 17. The chain's CDR3 is CASSNPPPGLAQDTGELFF. Here the CDR3 DNA reads TGTGCCAGCAGCAACCCCCCCCCGGGACTAGCTCAGGACACCGGGGAGCTGTTTTTT.